This TCR beta chain derives from a study of blood T cell repertoires in COVID-19. Germline assignment: CDR1 SGDLS and CDR2 YYNGEE. Deletions cut 0 bases from V and 4 bases from J, with 10 bases between. This CDR3 region has 14 residues. In the authors' workflow: Amplification from reference gene primers served as the basis for estimated nucleated cell counts. Profiling relied on immunoSEQ multiplex PCR, and the TCRdb table lists in-frame clones only, not all of them. V, J and clone size are those of that table, while D and trimming were read from the DNA. The sample yields some 280,000 clones, 70% to 90% seen once. This clone was found a few times.

The sequencing input was peripheral blood. The sequence derives from a woman aged 55 to 70 with acute or convalescent COVID-19. The chain recombines TRBV9 with TRBJ1-2, with a weak D call TRBD1 (5 bases). The CDR3 loop is CASSVGQGGYGYTF. In nucleotides, the CDR3 is TGTGCCAGCAGCGTAGGGCAGGGAGGCTATGGCTACACCTTC.